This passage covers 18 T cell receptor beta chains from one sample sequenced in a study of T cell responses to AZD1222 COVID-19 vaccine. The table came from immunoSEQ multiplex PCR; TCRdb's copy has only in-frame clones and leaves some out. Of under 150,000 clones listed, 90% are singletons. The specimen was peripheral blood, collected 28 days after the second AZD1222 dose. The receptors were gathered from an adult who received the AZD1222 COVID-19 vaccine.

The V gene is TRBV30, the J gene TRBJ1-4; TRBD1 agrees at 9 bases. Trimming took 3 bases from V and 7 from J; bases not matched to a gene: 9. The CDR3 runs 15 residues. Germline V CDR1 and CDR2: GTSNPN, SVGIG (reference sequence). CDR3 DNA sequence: TGTGCCTGGAGGCTAGCCGGGACAGGGACTGAAAAACTGTTTTTT. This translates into CAWRLAGTGTEKLFF.

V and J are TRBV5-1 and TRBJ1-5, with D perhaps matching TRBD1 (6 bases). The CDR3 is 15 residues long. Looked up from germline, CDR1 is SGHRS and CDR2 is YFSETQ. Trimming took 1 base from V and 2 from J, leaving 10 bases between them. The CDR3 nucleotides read TGCGCCAGCAGCTTGCAGGGGACCGGCAATCAGCCCCAGCATTTT. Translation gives CASSLQGTGNQPQHF.

Written as DNA, the CDR3 is TGTGCCAGCAGCCAAGGAACAAGGACTGAAGCTTTCTTT. Protein product: CASSQGTRTEAFF. The J gene is TRBJ1-1, the V gene TRBV3-1 (or the pseudogene TRBV3-2); D gene ambiguous. Per the germline V gene, CDR1 is LGHDT and CDR2 is YNNKEL (reference sequence). V was shortened by 1 base and J by 5 bases, with 8 bases between the two germline ends. CDR3 length: 13 residues.

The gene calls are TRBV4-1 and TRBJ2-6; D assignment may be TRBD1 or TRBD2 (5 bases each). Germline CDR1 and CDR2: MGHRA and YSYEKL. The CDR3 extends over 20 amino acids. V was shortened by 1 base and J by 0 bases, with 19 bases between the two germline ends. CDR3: CASSQAPGRNIVSGANVLTF. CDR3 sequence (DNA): TGCGCCAGCAGCCAAGCACCGGGACGTAATATAGTCTCTGGGGCCAACGTCCTGACTTTC.

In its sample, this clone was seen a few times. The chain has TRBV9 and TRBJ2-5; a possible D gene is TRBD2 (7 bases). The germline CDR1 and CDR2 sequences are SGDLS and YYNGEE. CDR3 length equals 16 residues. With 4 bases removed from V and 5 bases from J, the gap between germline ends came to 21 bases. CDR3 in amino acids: CASSSRGGGIAETQYF. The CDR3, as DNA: TGTGCCAGCAGCTCCCGGGGAGGGGGTATCGCGGAGACCCAGTACTTC. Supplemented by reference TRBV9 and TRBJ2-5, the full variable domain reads DSGVTQTPKHLITATGQRVTLRCSPRSGDLSVYWYQQSLDQGLQFLIQYYNGEERAKGNILERFSAQQFPDLHSELNLSSLELGDSALYFCASSSRGGGIAETQYFGPGTRLLVL.

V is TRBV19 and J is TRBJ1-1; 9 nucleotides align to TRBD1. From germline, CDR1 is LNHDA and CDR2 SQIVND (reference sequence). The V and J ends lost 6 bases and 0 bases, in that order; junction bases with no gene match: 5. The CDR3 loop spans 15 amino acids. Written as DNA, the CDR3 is TGTGCCAGTAGGGAATACAGGGGGCTGAACACTGAAGCTTTCTTT. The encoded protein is CASREYRGLNTEAFF.

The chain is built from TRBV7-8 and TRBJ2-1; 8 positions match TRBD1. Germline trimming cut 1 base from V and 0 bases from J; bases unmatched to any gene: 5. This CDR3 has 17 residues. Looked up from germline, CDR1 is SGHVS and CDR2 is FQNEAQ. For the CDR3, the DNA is TGTGCCAGCAGCTTAGAGGGACAGGTTTTCTCCTACAATGAGCAGTTCTTC. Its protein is CASSLEGQVFSYNEQFF. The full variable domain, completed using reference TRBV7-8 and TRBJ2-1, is GAGVSQSPRYKVAKRGQDVALRCDPISGHVSLFWYQQALGQGPEFLTYFQNEAQLDKSGLPSDRFFAERPEGSVSTLKIQRTQQEDSAVYLCASSLEGQVFSYNEQFFGPGTRLTVL.

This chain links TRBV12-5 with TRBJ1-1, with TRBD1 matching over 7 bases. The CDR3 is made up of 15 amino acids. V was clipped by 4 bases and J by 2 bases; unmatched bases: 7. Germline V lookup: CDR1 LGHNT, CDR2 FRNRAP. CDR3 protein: CASGSPTGINTEAFF. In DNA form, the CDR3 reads TGTGCTAGTGGTTCCCCGACAGGGATCAACACTGAAGCTTTCTTT.

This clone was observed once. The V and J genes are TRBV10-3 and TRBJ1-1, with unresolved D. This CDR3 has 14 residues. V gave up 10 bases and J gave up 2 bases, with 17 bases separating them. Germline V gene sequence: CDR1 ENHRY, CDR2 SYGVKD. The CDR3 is CATKDLTSNTEAFF. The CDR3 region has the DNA TGTGCCACCAAGGACCTCACCTCTAACACTGAAGCTTTCTTT.

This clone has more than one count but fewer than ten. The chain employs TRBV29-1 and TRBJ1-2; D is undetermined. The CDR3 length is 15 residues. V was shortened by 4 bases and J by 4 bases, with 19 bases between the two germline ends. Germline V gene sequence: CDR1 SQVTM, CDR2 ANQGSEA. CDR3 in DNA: TGCAGCGTTGTGGGGTCCTCACAGACATTCTATGGCTACACCTTC. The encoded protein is CSVVGSSQTFYGYTF.

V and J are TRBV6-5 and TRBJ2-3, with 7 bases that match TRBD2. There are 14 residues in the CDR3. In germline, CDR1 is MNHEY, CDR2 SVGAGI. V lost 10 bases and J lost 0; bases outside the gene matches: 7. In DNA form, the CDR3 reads TGTGCCACGGGAGGCACAGCGAGCACAGATACGCAGTATTTT. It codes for CATGGTASTDTQYF.

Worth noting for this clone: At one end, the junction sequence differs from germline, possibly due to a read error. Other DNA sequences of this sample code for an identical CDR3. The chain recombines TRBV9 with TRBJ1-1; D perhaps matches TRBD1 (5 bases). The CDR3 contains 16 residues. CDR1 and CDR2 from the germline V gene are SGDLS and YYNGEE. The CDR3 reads CASSVNSGGGNTEAFF. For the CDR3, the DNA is TGTGCCAGTAGCGTAAACTCCGGGGGAGGCAACACTGAAGCTTTCTTT.

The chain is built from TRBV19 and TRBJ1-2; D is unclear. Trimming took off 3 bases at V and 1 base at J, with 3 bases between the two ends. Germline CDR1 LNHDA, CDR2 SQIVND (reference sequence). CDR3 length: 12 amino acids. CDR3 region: CASSINNYGYTF. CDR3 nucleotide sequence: TGTGCCAGTAGTATCAATAACTATGGCTACACCTTC.

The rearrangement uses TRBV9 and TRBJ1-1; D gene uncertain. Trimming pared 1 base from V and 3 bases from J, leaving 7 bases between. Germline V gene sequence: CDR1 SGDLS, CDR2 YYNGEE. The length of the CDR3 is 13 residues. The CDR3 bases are TGTGCCAGCAGCGTAAGGGCCTACACTGAAGCTTTCTTT. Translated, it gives CASSVRAYTEAFF.

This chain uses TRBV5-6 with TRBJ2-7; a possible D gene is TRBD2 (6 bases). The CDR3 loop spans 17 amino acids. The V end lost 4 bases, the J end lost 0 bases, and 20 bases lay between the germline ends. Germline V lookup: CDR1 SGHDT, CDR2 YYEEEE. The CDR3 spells CASSPGLSLPRSYEQYF. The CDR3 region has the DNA TGTGCCAGCAGCCCGGGACTTTCCCTTCCTCGCTCCTACGAGCAGTACTTC.

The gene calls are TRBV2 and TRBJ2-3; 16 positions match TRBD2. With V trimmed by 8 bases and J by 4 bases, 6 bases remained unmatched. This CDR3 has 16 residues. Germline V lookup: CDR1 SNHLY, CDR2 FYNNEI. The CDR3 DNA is TGTGCCAGCCGACCGGGACTAGCGGGAGGGCCAGATACGCAGTATTTT. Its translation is CASRPGLAGGPDTQYF.

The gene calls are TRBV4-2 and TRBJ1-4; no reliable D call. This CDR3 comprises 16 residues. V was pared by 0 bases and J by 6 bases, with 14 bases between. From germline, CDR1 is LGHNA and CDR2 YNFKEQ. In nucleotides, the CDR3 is TGTGCCAGCAGCCAAGATCGAACGGCGGGAGATGAAAAACTGTTTTTT. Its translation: CASSQDRTAGDEKLFF.

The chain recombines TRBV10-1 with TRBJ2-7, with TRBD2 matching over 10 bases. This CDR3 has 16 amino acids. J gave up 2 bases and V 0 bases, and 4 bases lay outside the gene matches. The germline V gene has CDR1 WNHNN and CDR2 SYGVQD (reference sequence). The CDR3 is CASSESGSGRAYEQYF. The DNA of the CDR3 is TGCGCCAGCAGTGAGTCGGGGAGCGGGAGGGCCTACGAGCAGTACTTC.